These T cell receptor beta chains were read from a single sample in a study of Tregs in tolerant kidney transplant recipients. Sequenced by immunoSEQ multiplex PCR; TCRdb stores in-frame clones only, minus some. The sample records roughly 80,000 clones, about 91% being singletons. Here the sequenced sample was CD4+ T cells from blood (PBMCs), taken 24 months after the transplant. The receptors shown here come from a human patient who received a combined kidney and bone marrow transplant. Some T cells may be transferred from the graft donor. Both conserved end residues are part of each CDR3. The D gene is left open where the match is weak. Size values are once, few and many counts, or a class for expanded clones, and some rows have none.

cdr3_aa	cdr3_nt	v_call	j_call	clone_size	d_call
CASADFLRDGELFF	TGTGCCAGCGCAGACTTTCTCCGAGACGGGGAGCTGTTTTTT	TRBV11-1	TRBJ2-2	-	-
CASSSLTGAGNTIYF	TGTGCCAGCAGCAGCCTCACAGGGGCAGGAAACACCATATATTTT	TRBV21-1	TRBJ1-3	-	-
CASSQIRWASGTDTQYF	TGTGCCAGCAGCCAAATTCGGTGGGCTAGCGGGACAGATACGCAGTATTTT	TRBV16	TRBJ2-3	-	TRBD2
CASSYSGQNNQPQHF	TGTGCCAGCAGTTACTCGGGACAAAACAATCAGCCCCAGCATTTT	TRBV6-6	TRBJ1-5	-	-
CSVETRVTEAFF	TGCAGCGTTGAAACGAGGGTCACTGAAGCTTTCTTT	TRBV29-1	TRBJ1-1	-	-
CASSPQGQGANTEAFF	TGTGCCAGCTCTCCACAGGGACAGGGGGCGAACACTGAAGCTTTCTTT	TRBV18	TRBJ1-1	-	TRBD1
CASSIPYSSGANVLTF	TGCGCCAGCAGCATCCCCTACAGCTCTGGGGCCAACGTCCTGACTTTC	TRBV5-1	TRBJ2-6	-	-
CASSQARQGTSSGANVLTF	TGCGCCAGCAGCCAAGCTCGGCAGGGGACATCCTCTGGGGCCAACGTCCTGACTTTC	TRBV4-1	TRBJ2-6	-	-
CASSPARDRGTKNTGELFF	TGTGCCAGCTCACCAGCCCGGGACAGGGGTACCAAAAACACCGGGGAGCTGTTTTTT	TRBV18	TRBJ2-2	-	TRBD1
CAWTLGQLNSPLHF	TGTGCCTGGACCCTTGGACAGTTGAATTCACCCCTCCACTTT	TRBV30	TRBJ1-6	-	-
CASSQVLQGGSYNSPLHF	TGCGCCAGCAGCCAAGTTCTTCAGGGGGGATCCTATAATTCACCCCTCCACTTT	TRBV4-1	TRBJ1-6	-	TRBD1
CASSSGLQRVLSTDTQYF	TGTGCCAGCAGCTCGGGACTACAGCGGGTATTGAGCACAGATACGCAGTATTTT	TRBV5-5	TRBJ2-3	-	TRBD2
CASSTTRDINYEQYF	TGTGCCAGTAGTACCACCCGGGACATAAACTACGAGCAGTACTTC	TRBV19	TRBJ2-7	-	-
CASSVTGSYTF	TGTGCCAGCAGTGTAACGGGTAGCTACACCTTC	TRBV2	TRBJ1-2	-	-
CASRGLGLAGGEQYF	TGTGCCAGCAGGGGATTGGGACTAGCGGGAGGCGAGCAGTACTTC	TRBV2	TRBJ2-7	-	TRBD2
CATRQAYGYTF	TGTGCCACCAGACAGGCCTATGGCTACACCTTC	TRBV19	TRBJ1-2	-	-
CASSTATGRGETQYF	TGTGCCAGCTCCACAGCCACAGGGAGGGGAGAGACCCAGTACTTC	TRBV18	TRBJ2-5	-	-
CASTLQGHYGYTF	TGTGCCAGCACCCTCCAGGGGCACTATGGCTACACCTTC	TRBV13	TRBJ1-2	-	-
CAWSRGVQGAYEQYF	TGTGCCTGGAGCCGGGGCGTCCAGGGGGCTTACGAGCAGTACTTC	TRBV30	TRBJ2-7	-	TRBD1
CASSLTGGETQYF	TGTGCCAGCAGCTTAACGGGGGGCGAGACCCAGTACTTC	TRBV7-2	TRBJ2-5	few	-
CASSLVGTSGRRQETQYF	TGCGCCAGCAGCTTGGTGGGGACTAGCGGGAGACGGCAAGAGACCCAGTACTTC	TRBV5-1	TRBJ2-5	once	TRBD2
CASIHRLTVRNTEAFF	TGTGCCAGCATTCATCGATTGACAGTCAGGAACACTGAAGCTTTCTTT	TRBV2	TRBJ1-1	-	-
CASSLLDRGSTGELFF	TGTGCCAGCAGCCTCCTGGACAGGGGGAGCACCGGGGAGCTGTTTTTT	TRBV5-6	TRBJ2-2	-	TRBD1
CASSLLGQGAWEQYF	TGTGCCAGCAGCTTGCTCGGACAGGGGGCGTGGGAGCAGTACTTC	TRBV5-6	TRBJ2-7	-	TRBD1
CASSPGLATDTQYF	TGCGCCAGCAGCCCAGGACTAGCAACAGATACGCAGTATTTT	TRBV5-1	TRBJ2-3	-	TRBD2
CATYRGWTEAFF	TGTGCCACTTACAGGGGTTGGACTGAAGCTTTCTTT	TRBV5-4	TRBJ1-1	-	TRBD1
CASSSLAGGYNEQFF	TGTGCCAGCTCATCTCTAGCGGGAGGCTACAATGAGCAGTTCTTC	TRBV18	TRBJ2-1	-	TRBD2
CASVGQGGTEAFF	TGTGCCAGCGTCGGACAGGGGGGAACTGAAGCTTTCTTT	TRBV11-2	TRBJ1-1	-	TRBD1
CASSPMTGGYTEAFF	TGTGCCAGCTCACCTATGACAGGGGGCTACACTGAAGCTTTCTTT	TRBV18	TRBJ1-1	-	TRBD1